These T cell receptor beta chains were read from a single sample in a study of Ad26.COV2.S vaccination and SARS-CoV-2 variants. Method: immunoSEQ multiplex PCR; TCRdb's copy keeps in-frame clones and lacks some. The sample carries about 370,000 clones, approximately 91% recorded once. Sequences were derived from peripheral blood, sampled in a trial of Ad26.COV2.S vaccine versus placebo. Every receptor here comes from a person aged 18 to 65 who received the Ad26.COV2.S COVID-19 vaccine or a placebo. CDR3s include the opening cysteine and the closing phenylalanine or tryptophan. Fields, in order: CDR3 protein, CDR3 DNA, V gene, CDR3 length, D gene, clone size, J gene. D genes are given only for firm matches. Size is omitted from some rows. Given values are once, few, many or a class for expanded clones.

CASSIDSGNTEAFF	TGTGCCAGTAGTATAGATTCCGGAAACACTGAAGCTTTCTTT	TRBV19	14	.	.	TRBJ1-1
CASSESSQETQYF	TGCGCCAGCAGTGAGTCCTCGCAAGAGACCCAGTACTTC	TRBV10-1	13	.	.	TRBJ2-5
CASSETGEVTQYF	TGTGCCAGCAGTGAAACTGGAGAAGTTACGCAGTATTTT	TRBV2	13	.	.	TRBJ2-3
CASKTTAKYNEQFF	TGTGCCAGCAAAACTACCGCTAAGTACAATGAGCAGTTCTTC	TRBV6-6	14	.	.	TRBJ2-1
CASTPRDRYNYGYTF	TGTGCCAGCACCCCGAGGGACAGATATAACTATGGCTACACCTTC	TRBV5-6	15	TRBD1	.	TRBJ1-2
CASSSTDLAEQYF	TGTGCCAGCAGCTCGACAGACCTGGCCGAGCAGTACTTC	TRBV11-2	13	.	.	TRBJ2-7
CASSLVIRAVGNDTQYF	TGTGCCAGCAGCTTAGTTATCCGAGCGGTCGGTAACGATACGCAGTATTTT	TRBV7-9	17	.	.	TRBJ2-3
CASYGGGYYGYTF	TGCGCCAGCTATGGTGGAGGCTACTATGGCTACACCTTC	TRBV5-1	13	.	.	TRBJ1-2
CASSYDRSQETQYF	TGTGCCAGCAGCTACGACAGGAGTCAAGAGACCCAGTACTTC	TRBV5-4	14	.	.	TRBJ2-5
CASSYLYRSNEKLFF	TGTGCCAGCAGTTACTTATACAGGAGCAATGAAAAACTGTTTTTT	TRBV6-2/TRBV6-3	15	.	.	TRBJ1-4
CASSLDRGLDEQFF	TGCGCCAGCAGCTTGGACAGGGGGCTGGATGAGCAGTTCTTC	TRBV5-1	14	TRBD1	.	TRBJ2-1
CASSSTRDEQYF	TGTGCCAGCAGCTCCACGAGGGACGAGCAGTACTTC	TRBV13	12	.	.	TRBJ2-7
CASSFGDRTRELFF	TGTGCCAGCAGCTTTGGTGATCGCACCCGGGAGCTGTTTTTT	TRBV7-9	14	.	.	TRBJ2-2
CASSYKYDSSGNTIYF	TGTGCCAGCAGTTACAAATACGACAGCTCTGGAAACACCATATATTTT	TRBV6-5	16	.	.	TRBJ1-3
CASTSGEYNEQFF	TGTGCCAGTACTAGCGGGGAGTACAATGAGCAGTTCTTC	TRBV12-3/TRBV12-4	13	TRBD2	.	TRBJ2-1
CASSYGQGNYGYTF	TGTGCCAGCAGCTACGGACAGGGGAACTATGGCTACACCTTC	TRBV5-4	14	TRBD1	.	TRBJ1-2
CASSLGSGTINEQFF	TGTGCCAGCAGCCTCGGTTCAGGAACCATCAATGAGCAGTTCTTC	TRBV6-5	15	.	.	TRBJ2-1
CAISADRGSEQYF	TGTGCCATCAGCGCCGACAGGGGGTCCGAGCAGTACTTC	TRBV10-3	13	TRBD1	once	TRBJ2-7
CASSLDRWNEQFF	TGTGCCAGCAGCTTAGATCGCTGGAATGAGCAGTTCTTC	TRBV11-3	13	.	.	TRBJ2-1
CASSQGTGTDTQYF	TGCGCCAGCAGCCAAGGGACAGGAACAGATACGCAGTATTTT	TRBV4-1	14	TRBD1	.	TRBJ2-3
CASSYAAGVQPQHF	TGTGCCAGCAGTTACGCGGCAGGGGTTCAGCCCCAGCATTTT	TRBV6-5	14	.	few	TRBJ1-5
CASSRRDGFYEQYF	TGTGCCAGCAGTCGAAGGGACGGTTTCTACGAGCAGTACTTC	TRBV6-5	14	.	.	TRBJ2-7
CSARQGAPEQFF	TGCAGCGCTAGACAGGGGGCGCCTGAGCAGTTCTTC	TRBV29-1	12	TRBD1	.	TRBJ2-1
CASSLPENTEAFF	TGTGCCAGCAGCTTGCCAGAGAACACTGAAGCTTTCTTT	TRBV5-4	13	.	.	TRBJ1-1
CASSQDPGAGALDTQYF	TGCGCCAGCAGCCAAGATCCTGGCGCCGGGGCCCTGGATACGCAGTATTTT	TRBV4-3	17	.	.	TRBJ2-3
CASSTGRYSGNTIYF	TGTGCCAGCAGTACCGGACGTTACTCTGGAAACACCATATATTTT	TRBV6-5	15	.	.	TRBJ1-3
CASSPGVNTGELFF	TGTGCCAGCAGCCCCGGGGTCAACACCGGGGAGCTGTTTTTT	TRBV2	14	.	.	TRBJ2-2
CASSPSLGELFF	TGTGCCAGCAGCCCGAGTTTGGGGGAGCTGTTTTTT	TRBV7-9	12	.	.	TRBJ2-2
CASSRERGEYTQYF	TGTGCCAGTAGCCGAGAAAGAGGTGAATATACGCAGTATTTT	TRBV19	14	.	.	TRBJ2-3
CASVRGLKTEAFF	TGTGCCAGCGTCAGGGGGCTGAAAACTGAAGCTTTCTTT	TRBV6-5	13	TRBD1	.	TRBJ1-1
CASSLQAINEKLFF	TGCGCCAGCAGCCTGCAGGCGATTAATGAAAAACTGTTTTTT	TRBV4-1	14	.	.	TRBJ1-4
CASSLVQDTEAFF	TGTGCCAGCAGCTTGGTTCAGGATACTGAAGCTTTCTTT	TRBV5-6	13	.	.	TRBJ1-1
CASGRPGQGPDTQYF	TGTGCCAGCGGAAGACCGGGACAGGGCCCAGATACGCAGTATTTT	TRBV6-5	15	TRBD1	.	TRBJ2-3
CASRGAGEQYF	TGTGCCAGCAGGGGGGCGGGGGAGCAGTACTTC	TRBV6-6	11	.	.	TRBJ2-7
CASSYQGGYEQYF	TGTGCCAGCAGCTACCAAGGGGGCTACGAGCAGTACTTC	TRBV5-4	13	.	.	TRBJ2-7
CASRPLAGRTADTQYF	TGTGCCAGCAGACCTCTAGCGGGGCGAACGGCAGATACGCAGTATTTT	TRBV27	16	TRBD2	.	TRBJ2-3
CASVGPQTYEQYF	TGTGCCAGCGTGGGACCACAGACCTACGAGCAGTACTTC	TRBV21-1	13	.	.	TRBJ2-7
CASSSIRDISGNTIYF	TGTGCCAGCAGTTCGATAAGGGACATCTCTGGAAACACCATATATTTT	TRBV6-6	16	.	.	TRBJ1-3
CASSSVVGTEAFF	TGTGCCAGTAGTAGCGTGGTGGGGACTGAAGCTTTCTTT	TRBV19	13	.	.	TRBJ1-1
CASSPPGPSRGEKLFF	TGTGCCAGCTCACCACCGGGACCATCGAGGGGTGAAAAACTGTTTTTT	TRBV18	16	.	.	TRBJ1-4
CASSIGDSGANVLTF	TGTGCCAGTAGTATAGGGGACTCTGGGGCCAACGTCCTGACTTTC	TRBV19	15	.	.	TRBJ2-6
CASSREGNYGYTF	TGTGCCAGCAGCCGAGAGGGGAACTATGGCTACACCTTC	TRBV5-4	13	.	few	TRBJ1-2
CASSPGPETQYF	TGTGCCAGCTCACCGGGACCAGAGACCCAGTACTTC	TRBV18	12	.	.	TRBJ2-5
CASSSGQGNYEQYF	TGTGCCAGCAGCTCGGGACAGGGTAACTACGAGCAGTACTTC	TRBV7-9	14	TRBD1	.	TRBJ2-7
CASSQASVVQDTQYF	TGTGCCAGCAGCCAAGCTAGCGTCGTACAAGATACGCAGTATTTT	TRBV7-2	15	.	.	TRBJ2-3
CASSVDGQTEAFF	TGTGCCAGCAGCGTAGATGGGCAGACTGAAGCTTTCTTT	TRBV9	13	.	once	TRBJ1-1
CASSQDGTAFSNYGYTF	TGTGCCAGCAGCCAAGATGGGACAGCCTTTTCTAACTATGGCTACACCTTC	TRBV7-2	17	TRBD1	.	TRBJ1-2
CASSLRGEGADGYTF	TGTGCCAGCAGTCTAAGAGGGGAGGGGGCAGATGGCTACACCTTC	TRBV9	15	TRBD1	.	TRBJ1-2
CASSGTPRGAGGGYTF	TGTGCCAGCAGCGGGACGCCGAGGGGGGCAGGCGGCGGCTACACCTTC	TRBV9	16	.	once	TRBJ1-2
CASSNPGGTLVYGYTF	TGTGCCAGCAGCAACCCTGGCGGGACACTCGTCTATGGCTACACCTTC	TRBV11-2	16	.	.	TRBJ1-2
CASSSGTKQYF	TGCGCCAGCAGCTCTGGGACTAAGCAGTACTTC	TRBV5-1	11	TRBD2	.	TRBJ2-7
CASSIARQSINEQYF	TGTGCCAGTAGTATAGCCAGACAGTCCATCAACGAGCAGTACTTC	TRBV19	15	.	.	TRBJ2-7
CASSETPDEAVTEAFF	TGTGCCAGCAGTGAAACCCCGGACGAGGCAGTAACTGAAGCTTTCTTT	TRBV2	16	.	.	TRBJ1-1
CANWTSHNEQFF	TGTGCCAACTGGACTTCCCACAATGAGCAGTTCTTC	TRBV21-1	12	.	.	TRBJ2-1
CASRAFNRGTNYGYTF	TGTGCCAGCAGGGCCTTTAACAGGGGAACTAACTATGGCTACACCTTC	TRBV2	16	TRBD1	.	TRBJ1-2